A single sample gave rise to the 8 T cell receptor beta chains below, sequenced in a study of PD-1 blockade in classical Hodgkin lymphoma. Only in-frame clones appear in the TCRdb table, and some are missing; sequencing was by immunoSEQ multiplex PCR. The repertoire includes around 36,000 clones, over 80% of them detected once, and 9% sits in the top ten. Patients all relapsed after autologous stem cell transplantation, and there was variation in brentuximab vedotin exposure. The material sequenced was peripheral blood mononuclear cells (PBMCs), taken at baseline. The receptors here all came from a human donor with classical Hodgkin lymphoma.

The chain combines TRBV5-1 with TRBJ1-1, with D tentatively TRBD1 (5 bases). With 6 bases removed from V and 1 base from J, the gap between germline ends came to 16 bases. The CDR3 has 15 amino acids. Germline CDR1 reads SGHRS; CDR2 reads YFSETQ. In DNA, the CDR3 is TGCGCCAGCAACCCTCGGGGCTCAAGGAACACTGAAGCTTTCTTT. Its translation: CASNPRGSRNTEAFF.

The V gene is TRBV7-3, the J gene TRBJ2-1, with D perhaps matching TRBD2 (6 bases). The CDR3 spans 15 residues. The V gene's germline CDR1 is SGHTA and CDR2 FQGTGA. The V and J ends lost 2 bases and 7 bases respectively, with 15 bases between them. The CDR3 spells CASSLLAGSANEQFF. In DNA, the CDR3 is TGTGCCAGCAGCTTACTGGCGGGGTCAGCGAATGAGCAGTTCTTC.

This rearrangement joins TRBV7-8 to TRBJ1-2, with TRBD1 identical over 8 bases. The CDR3 covers 14 residues. The germline CDR1 and CDR2 sequences are SGHVS and FQNEAQ. With V trimmed by 3 bases and J by 4 bases, 4 bases remained unmatched. The CDR3 protein is CASSLDRAFYGYTF. The CDR3 DNA is TGTGCCAGCAGCTTGGACAGGGCGTTCTATGGCTACACCTTC.

This clone was observed a handful of times. In DNA, the CDR3 is TGTGCCAGCAGACCCTCCGGGAGCCATCAGCCCCAGCATTTT. As protein: CASRPSGSHQPQHF. The chain links TRBV28 to TRBJ1-5; D is uncertain. In germline, CDR1 is MDHEN, CDR2 SYDVKM. Trimming removed 6 bases from V and 5 bases from J, with 14 bases in between. There are 14 residues in the CDR3.

The rearrangement links TRBV10-3 to TRBJ2-3; D is possibly TRBD2 (5 bases). The germline V and J ends were trimmed by 6 bases and 1 base, with 8 bases remaining between them. CDR3 length: 13 residues. Per the germline V gene, CDR1 is ENHRY and CDR2 is SYGVKD. The CDR3: CAIRRARTDTQYF. The DNA of the CDR3 is TGTGCCATCAGGCGGGCCCGCACAGATACGCAGTATTTT.

This clone appeared once. This chain connects TRBV6-5 to TRBJ1-3; D ambiguous. The CDR3 contains 15 residues. With 6 bases removed from V and 2 bases from J, the gap between germline ends came to 14 bases. CDR1 is MNHEY, CDR2 SVGAGI, per germline. CDR3 DNA sequence: TGTGCCAGCAGCCCTTGGAGTTGGCCTGGAAACACCATATATTTT. Residues: CASSPWSWPGNTIYF.

CDR3 coding DNA: TGTGCCAGCAGCGTAGTTAATTCACCCCTCCACTTT. It codes for CASSVVNSPLHF. The J gene is TRBJ1-6, the V gene TRBV9; no reliable D call. The V and J ends lost 0 bases and 6 bases respectively, with 1 base between them. CDR3 length: 12 amino acids. Looked up from germline, CDR1 is SGDLS and CDR2 is YYNGEE. The whole variable domain, filled in from reference TRBV9 and TRBJ1-6, reads DSGVTQTPKHLITATGQRVTLRCSPRSGDLSVYWYQQSLDQGLQFLIQYYNGEERAKGNILERFSAQQFPDLHSELNLSSLELGDSALYFCASSVVNSPLHFGNGTRLTVT.

The V call is TRBV5-6, the J call TRBJ1-2; D not resolved. The V gene lost 6 bases and the J gene lost 1 base, with 10 bases spanning the gap. This CDR3 comprises 13 residues. Germline CDR1 is SGHDT and CDR2 is YYEEEE. CDR3 region: CASTLTFNYGYTF. CDR3 DNA sequence: TGTGCCAGCACCCTGACTTTTAACTATGGCTACACCTTC. Using reference TRBV5-6 and TRBJ1-2 for the parts outside the CDR3, the full variable domain is DAGVTQSPTHLIKTRGQQVTLRCSPKSGHDTVSWYQQALGQGPQFIFQYYEEEERQRGNFPDRFSGHQFPNYSSELNVNALLLGDSALYLCASTLTFNYGYTFGSGTRLTVV.